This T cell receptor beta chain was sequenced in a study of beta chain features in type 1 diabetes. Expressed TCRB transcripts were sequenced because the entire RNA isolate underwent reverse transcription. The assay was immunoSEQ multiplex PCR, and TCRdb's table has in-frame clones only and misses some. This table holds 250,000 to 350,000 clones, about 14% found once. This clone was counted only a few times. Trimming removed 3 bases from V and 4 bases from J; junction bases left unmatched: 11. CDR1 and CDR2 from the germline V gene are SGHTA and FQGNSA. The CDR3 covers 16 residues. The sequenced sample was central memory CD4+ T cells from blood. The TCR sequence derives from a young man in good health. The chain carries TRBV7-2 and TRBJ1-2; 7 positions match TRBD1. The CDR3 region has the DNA TGTGCCAGCAGCTTGGACAGGATTAGGAACACCTATGGCTACACCTTC. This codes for CASSLDRIRNTYGYTF. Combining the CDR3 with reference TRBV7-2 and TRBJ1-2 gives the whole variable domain GAGVSQSPSNKVTEKGKDVELRCDPISGHTALYWYRQSLGQGLEFLIYFQGNSAPDKSGLPSDRFSAERTGGSVSTLTIQRTQQEDSAVYLCASSLDRIRNTYGYTFGSGTRLTVV.